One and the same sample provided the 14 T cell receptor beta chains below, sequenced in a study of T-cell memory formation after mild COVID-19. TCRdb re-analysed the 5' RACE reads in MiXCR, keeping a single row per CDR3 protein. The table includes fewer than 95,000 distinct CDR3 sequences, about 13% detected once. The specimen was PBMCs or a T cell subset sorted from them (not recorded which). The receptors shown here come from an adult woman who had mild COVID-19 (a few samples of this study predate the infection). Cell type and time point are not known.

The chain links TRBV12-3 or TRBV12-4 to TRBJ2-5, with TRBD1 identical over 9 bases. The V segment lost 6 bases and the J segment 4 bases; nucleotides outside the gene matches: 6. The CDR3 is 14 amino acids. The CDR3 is CASSHTGGPETQYF. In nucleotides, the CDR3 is TGTGCCAGCAGCCATACAGGGGGCCCAGAGACCCAGTACTTC.

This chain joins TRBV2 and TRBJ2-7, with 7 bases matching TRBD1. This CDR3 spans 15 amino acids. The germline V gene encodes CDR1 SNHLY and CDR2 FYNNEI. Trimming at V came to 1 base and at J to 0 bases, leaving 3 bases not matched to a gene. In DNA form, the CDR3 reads TGTGCCAGCAGTGAAGTCAGGGGGTCCTCCTACGAGCAGTACTTC. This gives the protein CASSEVRGSSYEQYF.

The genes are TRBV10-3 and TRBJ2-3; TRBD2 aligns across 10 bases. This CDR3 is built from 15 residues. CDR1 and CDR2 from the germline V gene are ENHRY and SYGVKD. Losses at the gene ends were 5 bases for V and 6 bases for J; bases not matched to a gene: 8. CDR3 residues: CAISSLAGDGDTQYF. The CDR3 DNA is TGTGCCATCAGTTCCCTAGCGGGAGATGGGGATACGCAGTATTTT.

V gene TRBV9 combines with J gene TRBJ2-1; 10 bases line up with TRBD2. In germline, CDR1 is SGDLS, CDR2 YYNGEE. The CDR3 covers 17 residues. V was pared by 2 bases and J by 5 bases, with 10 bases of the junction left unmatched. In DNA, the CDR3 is TGTGCCAGCAGCGTTCCCCCCCAAGCGGGGGGGGACAATGAGCAGTTCTTC. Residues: CASSVPPQAGGDNEQFF.

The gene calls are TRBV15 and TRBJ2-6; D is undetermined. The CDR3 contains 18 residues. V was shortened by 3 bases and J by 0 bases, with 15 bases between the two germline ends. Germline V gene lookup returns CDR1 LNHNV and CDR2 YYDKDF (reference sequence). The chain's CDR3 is CATSRSTIYSSGANVLTF. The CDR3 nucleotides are TGTGCCACCAGCAGGTCAACGATATACAGCTCTGGGGCCAACGTCCTGACTTTC.

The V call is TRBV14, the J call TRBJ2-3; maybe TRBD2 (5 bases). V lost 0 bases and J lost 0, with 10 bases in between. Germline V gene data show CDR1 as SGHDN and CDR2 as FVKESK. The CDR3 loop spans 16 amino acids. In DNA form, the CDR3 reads TGTGCCAGCAGCCAAGAAGCGGAAAGTAGCACAGATACGCAGTATTTT. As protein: CASSQEAESSTDTQYF.

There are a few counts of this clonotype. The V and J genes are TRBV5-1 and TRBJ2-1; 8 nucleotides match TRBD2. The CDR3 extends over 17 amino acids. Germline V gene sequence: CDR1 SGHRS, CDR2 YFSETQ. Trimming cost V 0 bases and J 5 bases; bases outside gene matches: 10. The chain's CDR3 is CASSLVGRIAGNNEQFF. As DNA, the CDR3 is TGCGCCAGCAGCTTGGTGGGGCGGATAGCGGGGAACAATGAGCAGTTCTTC. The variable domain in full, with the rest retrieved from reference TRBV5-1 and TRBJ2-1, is KAGVTQTPRYLIKTRGQQVTLSCSPISGHRSVSWYQQTPGQGLQFLFEYFSETQRNKGNFPGRFSGRQFSNSRSEMNVSTLELGDSALYLCASSLVGRIAGNNEQFFGPGTRLTVL.

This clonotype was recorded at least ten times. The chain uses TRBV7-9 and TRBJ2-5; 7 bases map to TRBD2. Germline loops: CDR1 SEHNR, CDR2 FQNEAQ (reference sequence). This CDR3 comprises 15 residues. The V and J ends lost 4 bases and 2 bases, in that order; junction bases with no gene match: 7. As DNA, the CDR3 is TGTGCCAGCAGCTCACCTTATAGCGGGCAAGAGACCCAGTACTTC. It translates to CASSSPYSGQETQYF.

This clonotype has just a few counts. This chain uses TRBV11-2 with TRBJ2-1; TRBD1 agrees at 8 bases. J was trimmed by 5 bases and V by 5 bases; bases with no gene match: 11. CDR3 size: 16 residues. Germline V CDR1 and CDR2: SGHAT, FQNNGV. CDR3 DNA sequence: TGTGCCAGCAGCGTAACAGGGGGTGGTGAAGACAATGAGCAGTTCTTC. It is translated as CASSVTGGGEDNEQFF.

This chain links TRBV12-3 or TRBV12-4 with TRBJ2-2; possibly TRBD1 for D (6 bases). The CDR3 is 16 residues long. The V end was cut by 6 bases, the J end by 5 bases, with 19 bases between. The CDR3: CASSIWDTLQTGELFF. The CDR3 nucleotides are TGTGCCAGCAGCATCTGGGACACCCTTCAGACCGGGGAGCTGTTTTTT.

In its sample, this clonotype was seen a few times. The CDR3 sequence is CASSYQPLDEQYF. CDR3 in DNA: TGTGCCAGCAGCTACCAGCCCCTGGACGAGCAGTACTTC. V is TRBV7-6 and J is TRBJ2-7; no reliable D call. V gave up 4 bases and J gave up 5 bases, with 12 bases separating them. The CDR3 has 13 residues. Germline CDR1 is SGHVS and CDR2 is FNYEAQ.

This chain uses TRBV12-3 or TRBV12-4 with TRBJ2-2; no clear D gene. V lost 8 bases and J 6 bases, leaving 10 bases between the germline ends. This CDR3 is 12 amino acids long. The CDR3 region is CASLVGAGELFF. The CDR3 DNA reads TGTGCCAGCTTAGTTGGCGCCGGGGAGCTGTTTTTT.

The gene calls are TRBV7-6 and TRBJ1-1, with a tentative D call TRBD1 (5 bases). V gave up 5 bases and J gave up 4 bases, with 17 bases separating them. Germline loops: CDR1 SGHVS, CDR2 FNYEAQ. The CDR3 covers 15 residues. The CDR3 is CASSPAGGSATEAFF. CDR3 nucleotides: TGTGCCAGCAGCCCAGCGGGGGGTTCGGCCACTGAAGCTTTCTTT.

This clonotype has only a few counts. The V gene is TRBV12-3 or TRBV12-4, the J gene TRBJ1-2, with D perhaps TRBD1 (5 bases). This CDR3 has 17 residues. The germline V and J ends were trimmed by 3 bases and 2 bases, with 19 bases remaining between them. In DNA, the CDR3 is TGTGCCAGCAGTTTCTCCCCCCGGGGGGAATGGAACTATGGCTACACCTTC. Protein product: CASSFSPRGEWNYGYTF.